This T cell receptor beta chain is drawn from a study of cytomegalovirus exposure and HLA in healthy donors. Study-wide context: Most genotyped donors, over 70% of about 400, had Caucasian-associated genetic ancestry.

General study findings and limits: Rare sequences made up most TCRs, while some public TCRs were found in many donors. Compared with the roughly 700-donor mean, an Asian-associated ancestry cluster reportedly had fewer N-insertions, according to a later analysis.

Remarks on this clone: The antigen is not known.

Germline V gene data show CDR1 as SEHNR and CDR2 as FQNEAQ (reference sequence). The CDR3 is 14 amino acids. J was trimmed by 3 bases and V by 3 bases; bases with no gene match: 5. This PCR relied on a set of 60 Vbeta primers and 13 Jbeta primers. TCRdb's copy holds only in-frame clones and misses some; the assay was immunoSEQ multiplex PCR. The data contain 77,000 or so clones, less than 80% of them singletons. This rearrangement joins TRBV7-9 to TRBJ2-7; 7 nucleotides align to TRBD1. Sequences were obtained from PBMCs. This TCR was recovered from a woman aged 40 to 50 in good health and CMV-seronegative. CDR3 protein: CASSFWTGDYEQYF. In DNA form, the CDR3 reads TGTGCCAGCAGCTTCTGGACAGGAGACTACGAGCAGTACTTC.